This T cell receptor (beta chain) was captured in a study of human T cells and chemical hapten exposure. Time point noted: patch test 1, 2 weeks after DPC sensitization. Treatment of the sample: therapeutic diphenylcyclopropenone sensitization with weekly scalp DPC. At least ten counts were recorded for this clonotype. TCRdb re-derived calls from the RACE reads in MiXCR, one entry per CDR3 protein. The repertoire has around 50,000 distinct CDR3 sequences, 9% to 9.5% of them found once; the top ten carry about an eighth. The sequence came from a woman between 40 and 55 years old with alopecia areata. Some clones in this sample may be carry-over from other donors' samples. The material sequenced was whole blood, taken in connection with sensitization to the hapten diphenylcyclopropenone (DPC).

The CDR3, as DNA: TGTGCCAGCAGTGAAGCACCCGACGTAAGGGCTAACTATGGCTACACCTTC. Translating gives CASSEAPDVRANYGYTF. The chain combines TRBV2 with TRBJ1-2; D is undetermined. The CDR3 is 17 amino acids. V was pared by 0 bases and J by 0 bases, with 14 bases between. Germline CDR1 reads SNHLY; CDR2 reads FYNNEI.